What follows are 27 T cell receptor beta chains derived from one specimen sequenced in a study of blood T cells in healthy people across ages. Using a J-beta primer mix together with a sample-barcoded 5' primer, a second PCR was run for roughly 7 to 12 cycles. TCRdb re-called the 5' RACE reads with MiXCR, one entry per CDR3 protein. The repertoire holds about 1 million distinct CDR3 sequences, with over 35% as singletons. Sequencing was performed on blood. The receptors originated from a woman aged 55-69 years in good health.

In the case of this clonotype: This may stem from a read error, because a much larger clone lies one nucleotide away. The V gene is TRBV6-5, the J gene TRBJ2-3; D is possibly TRBD2 (6 bases). Germline CDR1 is MNHEY and CDR2 is SVGAGI. This CDR3 contains 13 residues. CDR3 coding DNA: TGTGCCAGCAGTTCCCAGCCGGGAGATGCGCAGTATTTT. This codes for CASSSQPGDAQYF.

This clonotype was counted a few times. The V gene is TRBV5-1, the J gene TRBJ2-7, with 7 bases lining up with TRBD1. The CDR3 length is 15 residues. Unmatched junction bases numbered 5, after V lost 0 bases and J lost 2 bases. Germline CDR1 SGHRS, CDR2 YFSETQ. The CDR3 sequence is CASSLVQGQTYEQYF. Here the CDR3 DNA reads TGCGCCAGCAGCTTGGTACAGGGGCAAACCTACGAGCAGTACTTC. The full variable domain, in which reference TRBV5-1 and TRBJ2-7 provide the parts outside the CDR3, is KAGVTQTPRYLIKTRGQQVTLSCSPISGHRSVSWYQQTPGQGLQFLFEYFSETQRNKGNFPGRFSGRQFSNSRSEMNVSTLELGDSALYLCASSLVQGQTYEQYFGPGTRLTVT.

This chain joins TRBV5-1 and TRBJ2-1; 8 bases are shared with TRBD2. CDR3 size: 14 residues. Unmatched junction bases numbered 8, after V lost 6 bases and J lost 6 bases. Per germline, CDR1 SGHRS and CDR2 YFSETQ. The CDR3 coding sequence is TGCGCCAGCAAAACCAGCGGGGGAACCAATGAGCAGTTCTTC. This encodes CASKTSGGTNEQFF. The variable domain in full, with the rest retrieved from reference TRBV5-1 and TRBJ2-1, is KAGVTQTPRYLIKTRGQQVTLSCSPISGHRSVSWYQQTPGQGLQFLFEYFSETQRNKGNFPGRFSGRQFSNSRSEMNVSTLELGDSALYLCASKTSGGTNEQFFGPGTRLTVL.

This clonotype was observed a handful of times. J is TRBJ2-1 and V is TRBV27; D possibly corresponds to TRBD2 (5 bases). The germline V gene encodes CDR1 MNHEY and CDR2 SMNVEV (reference sequence). The CDR3 runs to 12 residues. Trimming removed 6 bases from V and 9 bases from J, with 12 bases in between. CDR3 sequence reads: CASRPSPGEQFF. The CDR3 coding sequence is TGTGCCAGCAGACCTAGCCCGGGTGAGCAGTTCTTC.

This chain connects TRBV18 to TRBJ2-5, with a tentative D call TRBD2 (6 bases). The V gene's germline CDR1 is KGHSH and CDR2 LQKENI. This CDR3 spans 18 amino acids. V lost 2 bases and J 6 bases, leaving 25 bases between the germline ends. For the CDR3, the DNA is TGTGCCAGCTCACCAGAGGTTGTAACGGGAGTAGAGAAGAAGACCCAGTACTTC. This codes for CASSPEVVTGVEKKTQYF.

In the case of this clonotype: At one end, the junction sequence differs from germline, possibly due to a read error. This chain links TRBV14 with TRBJ2-1; D call uncertain. Germline-derived CDR1 and CDR2 are SGHDN and FVKESK. The CDR3 covers 16 residues. Written as DNA, the CDR3 is TGTGCCAGCAGCCAAGCTCGCCGGGCCGCCTACAATGAGCCGTACTTC. This codes for CASSQARRAAYNEPYF.

The chain carries TRBV5-1 and TRBJ2-7; the match to TRBD2 covers 7 bases. This CDR3 contains 15 residues. Trimming took 3 bases from V and 1 from J; bases not matched to a gene: 7. Germline CDR1 and CDR2: SGHRS and YFSETQ. CDR3: CASSSGTNPSYEQYF. In nucleotides, the CDR3 is TGCGCCAGCAGCTCAGGGACTAATCCTTCCTACGAGCAGTACTTC.

This clonotype occurred a few times. The V gene is TRBV4-1, the J gene TRBJ2-5; 9 bases agree with TRBD1. The V gene's germline CDR1 is MGHRA and CDR2 YSYEKL. V trimming: 6 bases; J trimming: 4 bases; junction bases outside the gene matches: 3. CDR3 size: 13 residues. CDR3 nucleotides: TGCGCCAGCAGACAGACAGGGGGAGAGACCCAGTACTTC. Translated: CASRQTGGETQYF.

This clonotype appeared a single time. One end of the junction varies from germline; a read error may be responsible. This chain uses TRBV13 with TRBJ2-7; 8 bases are a match to TRBD1. CDR1 is PRHDT, CDR2 FYEKMQ, per germline (reference sequence). The CDR3 is made up of 15 amino acids. CDR3 region: CASRVQGGSSCEQYF. The CDR3 bases are TGTGCCAGCAGGGTACAGGGGGGAAGCTCCTGCGAGCAGTACTTC. Variable domain in full (rest from reference TRBV13 and TRBJ2-7): AAGVIQSPRHLIKEKRETATLKCYPIPRHDTVYWYQQGPGQDPQFLISFYEKMQSDKGSIPDRFSAQQFSDYHSELNMSSLELGDSALYFCASRVQGGSSCEQYFGPGTRLTVT.

This clonotype has only one observation. This CDR3 reads CASSSDRTEAFF. CDR3 nucleotides: TGTGCCAGCAGCTCGGACCGTACTGAAGCTTTCTTT. V usage is TRBV7-9 and J usage is TRBJ1-1, with D unresolved. CDR1 and CDR2 (germline): SEHNR, FQNEAQ (reference sequence). Trimming shortened V by 4 bases and J by 5 bases, and 8 bases separated the two germline ends. There are 12 residues in the CDR3. The whole variable domain, filled in from reference TRBV7-9 and TRBJ1-1, reads DTGVSQNPRHKITKRGQNVTFRCDPISEHNRLYWYRQTLGQGPEFLTYFQNEAQLEKSRLLSDRFSAERPKGSFSTLEIQRTEQGDSAMYLCASSSDRTEAFFGQGTRLTVV.

In its sample, this clonotype was seen a few times. The rearrangement joins TRBV28 to TRBJ2-5; D is uncertain. The CDR3 spans 14 residues. The ends were cut back, 6 bases at V and 1 base at J, with 12 bases in the middle. Per germline, CDR1 MDHEN and CDR2 SYDVKM. As DNA, the CDR3 is TGTGCCAGCAGCACGGACCCCCCCCAAGAGACCCAGTACTTC. This sequence encodes CASSTDPPQETQYF.

The genes are TRBV29-1 and TRBJ2-3; a weak D match, TRBD1 (6 bases). The V end lost 7 bases, the J end lost 2 bases, and 13 bases lay between the germline ends. Germline CDR1 and CDR2: SQVTM and ANQGSEA. The CDR3 spans 13 residues. CDR3 bases: TGCAGCGGCTCAGGGGCGCACACAGATACGCAGTATTTT. Protein: CSGSGAHTDTQYF.

This clonotype was seen just once. J is TRBJ2-5 and V is TRBV20-1; 7 bases are shared with TRBD1. The CDR3 is 13 amino acids. CDR1 is DFQATT, CDR2 SNEGSKA, per germline (reference sequence). V shed 1 base and J 7 bases; nucleotides not matched to a gene: 6. CDR3: CSARGGRQGTQYF. The CDR3 nucleotides read TGCAGTGCTAGAGGAGGGAGACAGGGGACCCAGTACTTC.

V and J are TRBV19 and TRBJ2-5; D unresolved. The germline gives CDR1 LNHDA, CDR2 SQIVND (reference sequence). This CDR3 has 13 residues. Between the trimmed V and J ends, which lost 3 bases and 4 bases, there was a span of 9 bases. This CDR3 is CASSIVLGETQYF. CDR3 coding DNA: TGTGCCAGTAGTATTGTCCTAGGAGAGACCCAGTACTTC.

The chain is built from TRBV7-6 and TRBJ2-3; D unresolved. The germline CDR1 and CDR2 sequences are SGHVS and FNYEAQ. The CDR3 runs 14 residues. The V end lost 5 bases, the J end lost 4 bases, and 13 bases lay between the germline ends. CDR3 DNA sequence: TGTGCCAGCAGCCCCACTCGGACGTCAGATACGCAGTATTTT. This sequence encodes CASSPTRTSDTQYF.

The genes are TRBV27 and TRBJ2-5, with 11 bases identical to TRBD2. The CDR3 covers 16 residues. With 6 bases clipped from V and 11 bases from J, the junction kept 17 bases outside the gene matches. From germline, CDR1 is MNHEY and CDR2 SMNVEV (reference sequence). The CDR3 nucleotides are TGTGCCAGCAGGCTAAATAGCGGGAGGGATGACAATGAGCAGTACTTC. Translated, it gives CASRLNSGRDDNEQYF.

This clonotype was picked up a small number of times. The chain carries TRBV18 and TRBJ2-7; either TRBD1 or TRBD2 may fit D (5 bases each). This CDR3 has 16 amino acids. Germline values: CDR1 KGHSH, CDR2 LQKENI. Trimming left V 2 bases short and J 7 bases short, with 21 bases between. The chain's CDR3 is CASSPKFEGTPWEQYF. The DNA of the CDR3 is TGTGCCAGCTCACCAAAGTTTGAGGGGACGCCTTGGGAGCAGTACTTC.

This clonotype has just a few counts. V is TRBV15 and J is TRBJ1-1; D is ambiguous. Trimming removed 3 bases at V and 6 bases at J, with 11 bases between. The CDR3 extends over 13 amino acids. Germline CDR1 reads LNHNV; CDR2 reads YYDKDF (reference sequence). CDR3 sequence (DNA): TGTGCCACCAGCAGGGGCCTTGGGGCTGAAGCTTTCTTT. This sequence encodes CATSRGLGAEAFF.

The V call is TRBV11-2, the J call TRBJ2-3; no reliable D call. The CDR3 has 14 amino acids. The germline gives CDR1 SGHAT, CDR2 FQNNGV. The V gene lost 1 base and the J gene lost 2 bases, with 7 bases spanning the gap. The CDR3 spells CASSLVTATDTQYF. CDR3 nucleotide sequence: TGTGCCAGCAGCTTAGTAACAGCCACAGATACGCAGTATTTT.

This chain joins TRBV29-1 and TRBJ1-2; D is ambiguous. Germline V gene lookup returns CDR1 SQVTM and CDR2 ANQGSEA. The CDR3 totals 11 residues. V dropped 4 bases and J dropped 4 bases, with 7 bases sitting between them. The CDR3 nucleotides read TGCAGCGTTGGCCAGCTCTATGGCTACACCTTC. Protein sequence: CSVGQLYGYTF.

The chain carries TRBV24-1 and TRBJ2-3, with D possibly matching TRBD1 (5 bases). The CDR3 spans 14 residues. Trimming stripped 6 bases from V and 2 bases from J, with 11 bases between. The germline CDR1 and CDR2 sequences are KGHDR and SFDVKD. CDR3 coding DNA: TGTGCCACCAGTAAGGAAGGACACACAGATACGCAGTATTTT. It yields the protein CATSKEGHTDTQYF.

In regard to this clonotype: At one boundary the junction diverges from the germline segment, which might be a read error. The chain's CDR3 is CASSLESDGETQNF. Here the CDR3 DNA reads TGTGCCAGCAGCTTAGAATCTGATGGGGAGACCCAGAACTTC. The chain joins TRBV7-7 to TRBJ2-4; perhaps TRBD2 as D (5 bases). CDR1 and CDR2 from the germline V gene are SSHAT and FNYEAQ (reference sequence). The CDR3 has 14 amino acids.

Regarding this clonotype: The germline gene is not matched at one end of the junction; a read error may be the cause. The rearrangement uses TRBV5-4 and TRBJ1-2, with unresolved D. The CDR3 has 14 residues. The germline V gene has CDR1 SGHNT and CDR2 YYREEE (reference sequence). This CDR3 is CAGSLWPPIYGYTF. CDR3 nucleotides: TGTGCCGGCAGCTTATGGCCCCCCATCTATGGCTACACCTTC.

The genes are TRBV18 and TRBJ2-7, with 8 bases identical to TRBD1. The CDR3 has 16 amino acids. The germline V gene has CDR1 KGHSH and CDR2 LQKENI. Trimming took 3 bases from V and 2 from J; bases not matched to a gene: 9. The CDR3 here is CASSPVGGQVAYEQYF. CDR3 DNA: TGTGCCAGCTCACCTGTTGGGGGACAGGTAGCCTACGAGCAGTACTTC.

The chain carries TRBV20-1 and TRBJ2-1, with D tentatively TRBD2 (6 bases). Germline V gene data show CDR1 as DFQATT and CDR2 as SNEGSKA (reference sequence). V gave up 5 bases and J gave up 1 base, with 18 bases separating them. The CDR3 has 16 residues. This chain's CDR3 is CSAPGRLVLSYNEQFF. CDR3 bases: TGCAGTGCTCCGGGCCGACTAGTTTTATCCTACAATGAGCAGTTCTTC.

This clonotype came up a few times. J is TRBJ1-2 and V is TRBV27; D gene ambiguous. The CDR3 has 14 residues. Germline CDR1 is MNHEY and CDR2 is SMNVEV (reference sequence). Trimming cost V 8 bases and J 3 bases, with 16 bases left between them. The CDR3 nucleotides are TGTGCCAGCCAAAACCTCGGGGTGGACTATGGCTACACCTTC. Residues: CASQNLGVDYGYTF.

Only a few counts were recorded for this clonotype. The genes are TRBV10-3 and TRBJ2-3, with TRBD2 matching over 8 bases. This CDR3 contains 14 residues. The trim removed 10 bases at V and 6 bases at J, leaving 12 bases unmatched. Per germline, CDR1 ENHRY and CDR2 SYGVKD. CDR3 sequence: CATTGPGGADTQYF. DNA for the CDR3: TGTGCCACCACGGGACCGGGAGGGGCGGATACGCAGTATTTT.